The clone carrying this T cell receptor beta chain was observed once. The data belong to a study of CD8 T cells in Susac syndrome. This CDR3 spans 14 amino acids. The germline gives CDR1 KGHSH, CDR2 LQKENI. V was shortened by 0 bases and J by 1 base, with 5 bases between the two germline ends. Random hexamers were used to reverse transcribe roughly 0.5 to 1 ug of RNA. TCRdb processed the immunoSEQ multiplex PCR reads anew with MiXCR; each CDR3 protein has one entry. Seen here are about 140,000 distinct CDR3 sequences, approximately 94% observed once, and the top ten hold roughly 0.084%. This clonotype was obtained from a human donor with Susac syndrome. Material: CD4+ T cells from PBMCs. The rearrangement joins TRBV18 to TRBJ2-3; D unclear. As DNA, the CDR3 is TGTGCCAGCTCACCACCGTCGGGCACAGATACGCAGTATTTT. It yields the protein CASSPPSGTDTQYF. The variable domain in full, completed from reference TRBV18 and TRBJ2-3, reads NAGVMQNPRHLVRRRGQEARLRCSPMKGHSHVYWYRQLPEEGLKFMVYLQKENIIDESGMPKERFSAEFPKEGPSILRIQQVVRGDSAAYFCASSPPSGTDTQYFGPGTRLTVL.